The 4 T cell receptor beta chains presented below share a single source sample, sequenced in a study of blood T cell repertoires in COVID-19. This table comes from immunoSEQ multiplex PCR, and its TCRdb copy is limited to in-frame clones, with some not included. The sample carries hundreds of thousands of clones, roughly 88% recorded once. Source material: peripheral blood. These receptors were obtained from a young woman with COVID-19, enrolled during active disease.

V is TRBV7-2 and J is TRBJ1-1, with 7 positions matching TRBD1. CDR3 length: 14 residues. J gave up 4 bases and V 5 bases, and 7 bases lay outside the gene matches. Germline V lookup: CDR1 SGHTA, CDR2 FQGNSA. CDR3 nucleotides: TGTGCCAGCAGCCCAAAGACAGGGATCACTGAAGCTTTCTTT. Translated: CASSPKTGITEAFF.

The rearrangement joins TRBV7-9 to TRBJ2-1, with 12 bases identical to TRBD2. V trimming: 4 bases; J trimming: 2 bases; junction bases outside the gene matches: 3. The CDR3 has 16 residues. The V gene's germline CDR1 is SEHNR and CDR2 FQNEAQ (reference sequence). The CDR3 is CASSSTSGGTYNEQFF. In DNA form, the CDR3 reads TGTGCCAGCAGCTCAACTAGCGGGGGGACCTACAATGAGCAGTTCTTC. Together with reference TRBV7-9 and TRBJ2-1, the CDR3 gives the full variable domain: DTGVSQNPRHKITKRGQNVTFRCDPISEHNRLYWYRQTLGQGPEFLTYFQNEAQLEKSRLLSDRFSAERPKGSFSTLEIQRTEQGDSAMYLCASSSTSGGTYNEQFFGPGTRLTVL.

The V and J genes are TRBV9 and TRBJ2-7, with TRBD2 matching 9 bases. V gave up 0 bases and J gave up 5 bases; unmatched junction bases: 18. There are 19 residues in the CDR3. The germline gives CDR1 SGDLS, CDR2 YYNGEE. CDR3 in DNA: TGTGCCAGCAGCGTAGAAGGCTTGGTGTTAGCGGGGGTAAGGCACGAGCAGTACTTC. Protein sequence: CASSVEGLVLAGVRHEQYF.

This chain connects TRBV6-6 to TRBJ1-5; 7 bases match TRBD1. The germline gives CDR1 MNHNY, CDR2 SVGAGI (reference sequence). The length of the CDR3 is 17 residues. V shed 6 bases and J 4 bases; nucleotides not matched to a gene: 15. In DNA form, the CDR3 reads TGTGCCAGCAGACGAGGGGATGGGACAGCAACTAATCAGCCCCAGCATTTT. Protein sequence: CASRRGDGTATNQPQHF.